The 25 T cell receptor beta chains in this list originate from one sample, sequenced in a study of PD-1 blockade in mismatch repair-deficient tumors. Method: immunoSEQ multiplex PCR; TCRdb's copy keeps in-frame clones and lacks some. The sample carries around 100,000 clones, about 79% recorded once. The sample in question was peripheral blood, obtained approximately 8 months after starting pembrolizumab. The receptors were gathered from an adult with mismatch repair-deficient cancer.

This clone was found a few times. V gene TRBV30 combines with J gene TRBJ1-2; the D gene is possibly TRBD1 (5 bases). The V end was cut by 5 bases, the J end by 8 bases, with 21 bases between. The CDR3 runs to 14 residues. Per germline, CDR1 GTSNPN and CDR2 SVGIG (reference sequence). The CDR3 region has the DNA TGTGCCTGGGGAAGGGACGGTGCTTCGGAGGGCTACACCTTC. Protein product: CAWGRDGASEGYTF. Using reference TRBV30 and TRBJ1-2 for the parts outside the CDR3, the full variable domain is SQTIHQWPATLVQPVGSPLSLECTVEGTSNPNLYWYRQAAGRGLQLLFYSVGIGQISSEVPQNLSASRPQDRQFILSSKKLLLSDSGFYLCAWGRDGASEGYTFGSGTRLTVV.

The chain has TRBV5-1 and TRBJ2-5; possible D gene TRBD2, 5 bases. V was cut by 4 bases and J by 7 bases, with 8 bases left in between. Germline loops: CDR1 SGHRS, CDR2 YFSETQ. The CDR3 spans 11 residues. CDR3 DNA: TGCGCCAGCAGCCTGGACTTGACCCAGTACTTC. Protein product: CASSLDLTQYF.

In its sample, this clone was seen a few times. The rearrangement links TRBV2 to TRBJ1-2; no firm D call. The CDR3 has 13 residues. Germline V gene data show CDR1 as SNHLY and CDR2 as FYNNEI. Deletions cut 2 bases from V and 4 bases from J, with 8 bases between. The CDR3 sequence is CASSESAAYGYTF. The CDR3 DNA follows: TGTGCCAGCAGTGAATCCGCCGCCTATGGCTACACCTTC.

The CDR3 sequence: CASSLAGDQYNEQFF. CDR3 DNA: TGTGCCAGCAGCTTAGCGGGGGACCAATACAATGAGCAGTTCTTC. This chain connects TRBV7-8 to TRBJ2-1; D tentatively reads TRBD1 or TRBD2 (5 bases each). The V gene's germline CDR1 is SGHVS and CDR2 FQNEAQ. V was clipped by 0 bases and J by 4 bases, with 10 bases between them. The CDR3 runs to 15 residues.

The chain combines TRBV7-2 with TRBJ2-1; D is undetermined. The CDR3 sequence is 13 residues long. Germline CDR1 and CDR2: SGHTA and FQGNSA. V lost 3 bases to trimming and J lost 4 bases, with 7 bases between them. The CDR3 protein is CASSLASYNEQFF. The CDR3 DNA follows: TGTGCCAGCAGCTTGGCGAGTTACAATGAGCAGTTCTTC.

CDR3: CASSDGQGPREQYF. Here the CDR3 DNA reads TGCGCCAGCAGCGACGGACAGGGCCCTCGCGAGCAGTACTTC. J is TRBJ2-7 and V is TRBV5-1, with 8 bases that match TRBD1. The CDR3 runs 14 residues. Germline CDR1 SGHRS, CDR2 YFSETQ. The V and J ends lost 4 bases and 6 bases, in that order; junction bases with no gene match: 9.

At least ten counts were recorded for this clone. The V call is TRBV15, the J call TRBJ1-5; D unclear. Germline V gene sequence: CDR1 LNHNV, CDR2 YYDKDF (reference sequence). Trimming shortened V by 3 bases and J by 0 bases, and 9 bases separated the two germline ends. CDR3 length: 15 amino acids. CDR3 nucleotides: TGTGCCACCAGCAGGGCTTCCTATAGCAATCAGCCCCAGCATTTT. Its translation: CATSRASYSNQPQHF.

CDR3 sequence (DNA): TGTGCCAGTAGTATTGGAGGGACAGGGATTTCCTACGAGCAGTACTTC. The encoded protein is CASSIGGTGISYEQYF. This sequence joins TRBV19 and TRBJ2-7; 9 bases fit TRBD1. This CDR3 region has 16 residues. The trim removed 3 bases at V and 1 base at J, leaving 7 bases unmatched. CDR1 and CDR2 from the germline V gene are LNHDA and SQIVND (reference sequence).

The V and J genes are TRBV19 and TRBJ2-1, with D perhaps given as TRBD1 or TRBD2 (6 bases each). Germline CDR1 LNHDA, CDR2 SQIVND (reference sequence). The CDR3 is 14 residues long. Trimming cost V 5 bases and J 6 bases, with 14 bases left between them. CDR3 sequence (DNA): TGTGCCAGTAGTGAGGGGGGCAGGGCCAATGAGCAGTTCTTC. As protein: CASSEGGRANEQFF.

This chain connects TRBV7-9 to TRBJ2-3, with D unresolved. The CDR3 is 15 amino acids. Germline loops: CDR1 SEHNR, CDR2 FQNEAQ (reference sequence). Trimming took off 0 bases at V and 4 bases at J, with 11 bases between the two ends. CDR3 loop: CASSLASGNSDTQYF. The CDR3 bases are TGTGCCAGCAGCTTAGCATCGGGCAACTCAGATACGCAGTATTTT.

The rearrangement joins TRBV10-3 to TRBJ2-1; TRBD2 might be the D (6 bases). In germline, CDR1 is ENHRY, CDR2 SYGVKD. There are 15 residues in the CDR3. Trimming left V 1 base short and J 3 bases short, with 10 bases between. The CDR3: CAISEFSGYYNEQFF. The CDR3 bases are TGTGCCATCAGTGAGTTTAGCGGATACTACAATGAGCAGTTCTTC.

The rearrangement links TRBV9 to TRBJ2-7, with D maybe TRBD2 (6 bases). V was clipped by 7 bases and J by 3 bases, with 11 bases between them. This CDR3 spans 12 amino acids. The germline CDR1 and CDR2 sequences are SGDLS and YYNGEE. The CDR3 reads CASGGTNYEQYF. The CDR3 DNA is TGTGCCAGCGGCGGGACCAACTACGAGCAGTACTTC.

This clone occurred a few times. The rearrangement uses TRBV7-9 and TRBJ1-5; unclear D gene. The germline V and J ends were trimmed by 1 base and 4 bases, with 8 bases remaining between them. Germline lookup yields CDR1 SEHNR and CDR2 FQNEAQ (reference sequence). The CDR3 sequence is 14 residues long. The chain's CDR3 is CASSLGGGNQPQHF. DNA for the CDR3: TGTGCCAGCAGCTTAGGGGGAGGTAATCAGCCCCAGCATTTT.

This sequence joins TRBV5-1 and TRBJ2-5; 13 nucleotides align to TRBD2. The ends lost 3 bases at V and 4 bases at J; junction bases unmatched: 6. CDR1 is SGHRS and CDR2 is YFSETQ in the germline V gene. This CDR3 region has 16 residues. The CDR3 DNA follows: TGCGCCAGCAGCTCTGGACTAGCGGGAGTAGGAGAGACCCAGTACTTC. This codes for CASSSGLAGVGETQYF.

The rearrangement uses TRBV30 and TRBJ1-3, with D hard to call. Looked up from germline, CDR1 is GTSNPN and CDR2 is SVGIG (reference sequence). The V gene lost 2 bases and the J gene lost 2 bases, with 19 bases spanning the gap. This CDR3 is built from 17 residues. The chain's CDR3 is CAWSSTGSRRTGNTIYF. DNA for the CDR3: TGTGCCTGGAGTTCCACCGGGAGTCGCCGAACTGGAAACACCATATATTTT.

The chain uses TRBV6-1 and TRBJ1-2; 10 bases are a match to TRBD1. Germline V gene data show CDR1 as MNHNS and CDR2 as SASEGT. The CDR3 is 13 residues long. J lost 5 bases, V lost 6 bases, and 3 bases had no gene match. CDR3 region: CASSTDRGYGYTF. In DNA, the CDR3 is TGTGCCAGCAGCACGGACAGGGGGTATGGCTACACCTTC.

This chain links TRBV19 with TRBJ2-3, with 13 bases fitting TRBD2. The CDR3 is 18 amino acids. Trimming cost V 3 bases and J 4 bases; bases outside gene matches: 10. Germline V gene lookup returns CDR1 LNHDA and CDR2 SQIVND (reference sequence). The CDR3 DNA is TGTGCCAGTAGTATTGGGCGGACTAGCGGGAGAAACCCAGATACGCAGTATTTT. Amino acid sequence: CASSIGRTSGRNPDTQYF.

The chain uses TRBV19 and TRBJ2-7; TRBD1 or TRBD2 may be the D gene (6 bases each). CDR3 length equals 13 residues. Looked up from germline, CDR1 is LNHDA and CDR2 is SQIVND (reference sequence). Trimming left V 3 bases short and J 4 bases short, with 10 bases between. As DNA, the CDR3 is TGTGCCAGTAGTATGGGGGGCCGTTACGAGCAGTACTTC. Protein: CASSMGGRYEQYF.

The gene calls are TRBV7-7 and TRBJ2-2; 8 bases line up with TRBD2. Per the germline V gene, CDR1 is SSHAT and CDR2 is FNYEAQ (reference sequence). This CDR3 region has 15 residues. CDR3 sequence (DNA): TGTGCTAGCGCGATTAGCGGGATGACGGCCGGGGAGCTGTTTTTT. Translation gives CASAISGMTAGELFF.

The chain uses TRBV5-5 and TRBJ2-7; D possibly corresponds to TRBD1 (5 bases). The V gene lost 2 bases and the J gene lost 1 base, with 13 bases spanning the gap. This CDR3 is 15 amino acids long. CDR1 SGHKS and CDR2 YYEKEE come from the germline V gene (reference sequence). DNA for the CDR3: TGTGCCAGCAGCTTCCAAGGTAGGGGTTCCTACGAGCAGTACTTC. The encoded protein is CASSFQGRGSYEQYF.

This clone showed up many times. The CDR3 reads CASSPRWTGDQPQHF. Written as DNA, the CDR3 is TGTGCCAGCAGCCCACGCTGGACCGGAGATCAGCCCCAGCATTTT. This chain links TRBV7-2 with TRBJ1-5; D is unresolved. Germline CDR1 is SGHTA and CDR2 is FQGNSA. Between the trimmed V and J ends, which lost 5 bases and 5 bases, there was a span of 16 bases. This CDR3 has 15 residues.

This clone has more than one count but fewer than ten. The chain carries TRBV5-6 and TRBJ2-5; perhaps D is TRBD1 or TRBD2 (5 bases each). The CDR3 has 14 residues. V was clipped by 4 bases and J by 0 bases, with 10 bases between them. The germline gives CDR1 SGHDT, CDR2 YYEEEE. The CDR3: CASSKGRNQETQYF. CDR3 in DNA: TGTGCCAGCAGCAAGGGACGGAACCAAGAGACCCAGTACTTC.

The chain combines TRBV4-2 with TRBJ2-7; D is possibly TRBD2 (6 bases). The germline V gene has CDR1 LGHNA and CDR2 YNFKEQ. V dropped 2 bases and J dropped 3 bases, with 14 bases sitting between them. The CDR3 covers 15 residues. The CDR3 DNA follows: TGTGCCAGCAGCCAACCAGCGGGCCTTTTCTACGAGCAGTACTTC. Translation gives CASSQPAGLFYEQYF.

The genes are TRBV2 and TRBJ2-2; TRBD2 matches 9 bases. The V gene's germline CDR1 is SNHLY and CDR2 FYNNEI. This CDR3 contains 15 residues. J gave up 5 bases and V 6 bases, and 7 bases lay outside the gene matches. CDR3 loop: CASRPGLATTGELFF. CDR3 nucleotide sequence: TGTGCCAGCAGGCCGGGACTAGCTACGACCGGGGAGCTGTTTTTT.

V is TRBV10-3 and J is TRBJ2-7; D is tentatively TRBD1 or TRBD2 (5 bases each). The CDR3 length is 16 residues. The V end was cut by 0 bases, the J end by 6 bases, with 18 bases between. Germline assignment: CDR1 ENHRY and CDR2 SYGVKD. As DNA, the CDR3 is TGTGCCATCAGTGAGTCGGGGGAGACTACCGGAACCGAGCAGTACTTC. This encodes CAISESGETTGTEQYF.